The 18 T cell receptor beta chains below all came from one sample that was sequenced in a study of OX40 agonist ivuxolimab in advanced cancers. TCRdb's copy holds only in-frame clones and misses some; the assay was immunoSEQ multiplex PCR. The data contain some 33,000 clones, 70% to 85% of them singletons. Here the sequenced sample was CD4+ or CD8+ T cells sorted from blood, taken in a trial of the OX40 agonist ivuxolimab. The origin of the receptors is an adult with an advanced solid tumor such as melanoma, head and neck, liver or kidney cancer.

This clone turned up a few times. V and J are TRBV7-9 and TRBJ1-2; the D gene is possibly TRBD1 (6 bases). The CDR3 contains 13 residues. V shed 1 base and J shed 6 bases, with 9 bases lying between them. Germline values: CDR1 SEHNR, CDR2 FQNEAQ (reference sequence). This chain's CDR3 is CASSLGTADGYTF. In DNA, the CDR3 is TGTGCCAGCAGCTTAGGGACAGCCGATGGCTACACCTTC. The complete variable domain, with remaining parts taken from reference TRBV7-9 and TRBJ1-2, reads DTGVSQNPRHKITKRGQNVTFRCDPISEHNRLYWYRQTLGQGPEFLTYFQNEAQLEKSRLLSDRFSAERPKGSFSTLEIQRTEQGDSAMYLCASSLGTADGYTFGSGTRLTVV.

In nucleotides, the CDR3 is TGTGCCAGCAGCCTGGGGAGGCTCTCTGAAGCTTTCTTT. Its protein product is CASSLGRLSEAFF. This chain links TRBV28 with TRBJ1-1; D is uncertain. Germline V lookup: CDR1 MDHEN, CDR2 SYDVKM. Trimming shortened V by 6 bases and J by 6 bases, and 14 bases separated the two germline ends. The CDR3 spans 13 residues.

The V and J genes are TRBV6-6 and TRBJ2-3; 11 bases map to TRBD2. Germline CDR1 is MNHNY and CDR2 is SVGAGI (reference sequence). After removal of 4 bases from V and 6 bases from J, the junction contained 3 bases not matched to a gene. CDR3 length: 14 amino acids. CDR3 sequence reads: CASSLAGGPDTQYF. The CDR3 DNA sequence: TGTGCCAGCAGTTTAGCGGGAGGGCCGGATACGCAGTATTTT.

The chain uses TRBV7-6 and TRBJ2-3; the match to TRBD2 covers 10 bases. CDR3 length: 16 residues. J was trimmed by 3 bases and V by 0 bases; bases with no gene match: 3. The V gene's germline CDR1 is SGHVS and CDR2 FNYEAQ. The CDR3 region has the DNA TGTGCCAGCAGCTTAGCTCCTAGCGGGAGAACAGATACGCAGTATTTT. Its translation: CASSLAPSGRTDTQYF.

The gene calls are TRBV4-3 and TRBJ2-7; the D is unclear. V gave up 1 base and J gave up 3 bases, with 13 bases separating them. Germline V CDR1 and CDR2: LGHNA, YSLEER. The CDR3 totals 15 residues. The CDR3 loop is CASSQGPDPGYEQYF. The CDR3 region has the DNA TGCGCCAGCAGCCAAGGCCCTGATCCAGGCTACGAGCAGTACTTC.

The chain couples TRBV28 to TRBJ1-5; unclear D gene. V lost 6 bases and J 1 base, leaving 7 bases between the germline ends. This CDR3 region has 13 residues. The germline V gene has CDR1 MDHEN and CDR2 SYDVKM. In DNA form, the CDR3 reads TGTGCCAGCAGGCGGCTAAGCAATCAGCCCCAGCATTTT. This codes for CASRRLSNQPQHF. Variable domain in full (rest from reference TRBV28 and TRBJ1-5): DVKVTQSSRYLVKRTGEKVFLECVQDMDHENMFWYRQDPGLGLRLIYFSYDVKMKEKGDIPEGYSVSREKKERFSLILESASTNQTSMYLCASRRLSNQPQHFGDGTRLSIL.

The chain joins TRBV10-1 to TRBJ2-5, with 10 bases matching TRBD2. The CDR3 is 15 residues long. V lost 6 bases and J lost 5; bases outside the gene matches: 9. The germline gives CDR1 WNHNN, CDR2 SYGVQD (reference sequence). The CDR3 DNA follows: TGCGCCAGCAGCCGCACTAGCGGGGACGGGGAGACCCAGTACTTC. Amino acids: CASSRTSGDGETQYF.

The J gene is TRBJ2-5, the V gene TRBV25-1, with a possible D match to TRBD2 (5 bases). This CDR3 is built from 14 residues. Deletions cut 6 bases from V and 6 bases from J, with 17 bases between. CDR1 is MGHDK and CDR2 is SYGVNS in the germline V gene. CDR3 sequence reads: CASSASSGGKTQYF. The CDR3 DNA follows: TGTGCCAGCAGCGCGAGCAGCGGTGGGAAGACCCAGTACTTC.

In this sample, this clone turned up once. As DNA, the CDR3 is TGCGCCAGCAGCCAGGGGGGTGATTATAGCAATCAGCCCCAGCATTTT. This sequence encodes CASSQGGDYSNQPQHF. The V call is TRBV4-1, the J call TRBJ1-5; D may be TRBD1 (5 bases). The V end was cut by 3 bases, the J end by 0 bases, with 12 bases between. The V gene's germline CDR1 is MGHRA and CDR2 YSYEKL. This CDR3 comprises 16 residues.

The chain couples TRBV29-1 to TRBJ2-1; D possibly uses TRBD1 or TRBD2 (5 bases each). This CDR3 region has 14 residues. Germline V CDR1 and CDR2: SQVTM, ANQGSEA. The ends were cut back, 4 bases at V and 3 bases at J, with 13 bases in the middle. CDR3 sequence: CSVAGPTVYNEQFF. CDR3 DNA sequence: TGCAGCGTTGCGGGGCCAACAGTCTACAATGAGCAGTTCTTC.

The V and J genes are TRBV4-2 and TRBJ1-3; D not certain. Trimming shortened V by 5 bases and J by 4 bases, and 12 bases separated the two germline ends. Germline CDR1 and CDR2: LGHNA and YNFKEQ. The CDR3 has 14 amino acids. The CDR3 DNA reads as TGTGCCAGCAGCTTTGGTGGGTACGGAAACACCATATATTTT. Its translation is CASSFGGYGNTIYF.

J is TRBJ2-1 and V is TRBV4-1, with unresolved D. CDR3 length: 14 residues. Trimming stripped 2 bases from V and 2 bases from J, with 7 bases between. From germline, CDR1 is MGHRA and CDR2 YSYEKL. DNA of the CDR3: TGCGCCAGCAGCCAAAAAGTGCCCTACAATGAGCAGTTCTTC. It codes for CASSQKVPYNEQFF.

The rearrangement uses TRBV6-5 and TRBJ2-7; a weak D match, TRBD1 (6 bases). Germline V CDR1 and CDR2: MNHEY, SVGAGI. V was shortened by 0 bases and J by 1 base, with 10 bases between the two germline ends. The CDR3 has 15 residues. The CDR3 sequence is CASSYSGASSYEQYF. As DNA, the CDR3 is TGTGCCAGCAGTTACTCGGGGGCTTCATCCTACGAGCAGTACTTC.

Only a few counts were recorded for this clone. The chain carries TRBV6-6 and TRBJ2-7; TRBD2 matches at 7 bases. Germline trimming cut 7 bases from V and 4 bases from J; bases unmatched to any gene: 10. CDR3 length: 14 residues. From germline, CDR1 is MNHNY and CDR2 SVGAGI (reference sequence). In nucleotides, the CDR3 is TGTGCCAGCACCCAGGGCGGGAGAGGGTACGAGCAGTACTTC. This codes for CASTQGGRGYEQYF.

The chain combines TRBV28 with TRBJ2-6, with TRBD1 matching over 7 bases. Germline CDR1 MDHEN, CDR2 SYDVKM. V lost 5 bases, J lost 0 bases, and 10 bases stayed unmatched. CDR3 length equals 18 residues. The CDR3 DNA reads TGTGCCAGCAGTCCCCCCGGACAGGAGTTCTCTGGGGCCAACGTCCTGACTTTC. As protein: CASSPPGQEFSGANVLTF.

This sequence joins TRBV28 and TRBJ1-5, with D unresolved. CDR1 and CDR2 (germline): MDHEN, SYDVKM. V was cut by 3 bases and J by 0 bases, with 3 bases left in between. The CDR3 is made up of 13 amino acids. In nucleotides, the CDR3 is TGTGCCAGCAGTTTGTCTAGCAATCAGCCCCAGCATTTT. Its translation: CASSLSSNQPQHF.

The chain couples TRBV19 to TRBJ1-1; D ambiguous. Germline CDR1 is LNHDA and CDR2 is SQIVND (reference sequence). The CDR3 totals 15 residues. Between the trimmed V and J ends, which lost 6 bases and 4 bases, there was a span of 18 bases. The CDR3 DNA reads TGTGCCAGTAGGGACCGTCCGCTTGCGAGCACTGAAGCTTTCTTT. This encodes CASRDRPLASTEAFF. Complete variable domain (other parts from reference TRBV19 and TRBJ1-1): DGGITQSPKYLFRKEGQNVTLSCEQNLNHDAMYWYRQDPGQGLRLIYYSQIVNDFQKGDIAEGYSVSREKKESFPLTVTSAQKNPTAFYLCASRDRPLASTEAFFGQGTRLTVV.

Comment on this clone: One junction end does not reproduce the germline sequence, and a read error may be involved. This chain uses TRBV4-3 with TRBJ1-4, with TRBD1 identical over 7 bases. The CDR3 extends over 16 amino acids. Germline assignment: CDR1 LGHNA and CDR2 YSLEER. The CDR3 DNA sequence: TGCGCCAGCAGCGCCGGGACAGCCACCACTATTGAAAAACTGTTTTTT. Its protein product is CASSAGTATTIEKLFF.